These 14 T cell receptor beta chains originate from one sample sequenced in a study of radiation and T cells in renal cell carcinoma. The time point denotes: baseline pretreatment blood. Noted treatment: 15 Gy SBRT to primary tumor, nephrectomy 4 weeks later. Profiling relied on immunoSEQ multiplex PCR, and the TCRdb table lists in-frame clones only, not all of them. The table includes about 59,000 clones, approximately 80% detected once. The sample here was blood, taken from a patient whose treatment included radiotherapy and nephrectomy. Source of these receptors: a man aged 60 to 75 with renal cell carcinoma.

This chain links TRBV5-1 with TRBJ2-3, with 9 nucleotides matching TRBD2. Germline V gene data show CDR1 as SGHRS and CDR2 as YFSETQ. CDR3 length equals 13 residues. V lost 5 bases and J lost 6; bases outside the gene matches: 4. The CDR3, as DNA: TGCGCCAGCAGGCAGACTAGCGGCGATACGCAGTATTTT. The encoded protein is CASRQTSGDTQYF.

V and J are TRBV5-1 and TRBJ1-2; D is undetermined. Looked up from germline, CDR1 is SGHRS and CDR2 is YFSETQ. Trimming pared 0 bases from V and 2 bases from J, leaving 8 bases between. The CDR3 extends over 14 amino acids. The CDR3 DNA reads as TGCGCCAGCAGCTTGGCCTTCGGGAACTATGGCTACACCTTC. Translated: CASSLAFGNYGYTF. Together with reference TRBV5-1 and TRBJ1-2, the CDR3 gives the full variable domain: KAGVTQTPRYLIKTRGQQVTLSCSPISGHRSVSWYQQTPGQGLQFLFEYFSETQRNKGNFPGRFSGRQFSNSRSEMNVSTLELGDSALYLCASSLAFGNYGYTFGSGTRLTVV.

The rearrangement links TRBV30 to TRBJ1-2, with a weak D call TRBD1 (6 bases). Trimming took 1 base from V and 6 from J, leaving 15 bases between them. CDR3 size: 14 residues. The germline V gene encodes CDR1 GTSNPN and CDR2 SVGIG (reference sequence). CDR3 DNA sequence: TGTGCCTGGAGTGGACAGCAGGGGAGTAATGGCTACACCTTC. This sequence encodes CAWSGQQGSNGYTF.

The chain uses TRBV5-1 and TRBJ1-1; 8 bases map to TRBD1. This CDR3 is 14 amino acids long. CDR1 SGHRS and CDR2 YFSETQ come from the germline V gene. Trimming cost V 3 bases and J 4 bases; bases outside gene matches: 5. CDR3 sequence: CASSSQGAGTEAFF. The DNA of the CDR3 is TGCGCCAGCAGCTCGCAGGGGGCCGGCACTGAAGCTTTCTTT.

This clone was seen a single time. This chain connects TRBV2 to TRBJ2-5, with 7 bases fitting TRBD1. The CDR3 has 13 residues. Germline V gene data show CDR1 as SNHLY and CDR2 as FYNNEI. With 4 bases clipped from V and 3 bases from J, the junction kept 2 bases outside the gene matches. This CDR3 is CASSGQGEETQYF. For the CDR3, the DNA is TGTGCCAGCAGTGGACAGGGAGAAGAGACCCAGTACTTC. Filled out from reference TRBV2 and TRBJ2-5, the complete variable domain reads EPEVTQTPSHQVTQMGQEVILRCVPISNHLYFYWYRQILGQKVEFLVSFYNNEISEKSEIFDDQFSVERPDGSNFTLKIRSTKLEDSAMYFCASSGQGEETQYFGPGTRLLVL.

This clone occurred a few times. The chain joins TRBV11-3 to TRBJ2-3, with 7 bases identical to TRBD1. This CDR3 is 14 amino acids long. The germline V gene has CDR1 SGHNT and CDR2 YENEEA. The J segment lost 1 base and the V segment lost 5 bases, leaving 3 bases of the junction unmatched. CDR3 bases: TGTGCCAGCAGCCCTGGACAGGGCACAGATACGCAGTATTTT. It codes for CASSPGQGTDTQYF.

This clone was seen a few times. V and J are TRBV19 and TRBJ1-1, with D hard to call. This CDR3 spans 15 amino acids. The ends were cut back, 8 bases at V and 0 bases at J, with 16 bases in the middle. The V gene's germline CDR1 is LNHDA and CDR2 SQIVND (reference sequence). The CDR3 DNA sequence: TGTGCCAGTCTCGACGGAGACTTCATGAACACTGAAGCTTTCTTT. Protein product: CASLDGDFMNTEAFF.

The chain employs TRBV5-5 and TRBJ2-3; D possibly uses TRBD1 or TRBD2 (5 bases each). V gave up 1 base and J gave up 2 bases, with 14 bases separating them. The CDR3 covers 16 residues. The germline gives CDR1 SGHKS, CDR2 YYEKEE (reference sequence). CDR3 in DNA: TGTGCCAGCAGCTTGCTATCCGGGACCTACACAGATACGCAGTATTTT. It is translated as CASSLLSGTYTDTQYF.

This clone has more than one count but fewer than ten. This chain links TRBV7-2 with TRBJ1-1; 8 positions agree with TRBD1. With 5 bases clipped from V and 7 bases from J, the junction kept 6 bases outside the gene matches. CDR3 length: 13 amino acids. CDR1 is SGHTA and CDR2 is FQGNSA in the germline V gene. CDR3 sequence: CASSQDRVSEAFF. CDR3 DNA sequence: TGTGCCAGCAGCCAGGACAGGGTCAGTGAAGCTTTCTTT.

The V and J genes are TRBV6-1 and TRBJ2-7, with D uncertain. This CDR3 has 15 residues. Trimming cost V 1 base and J 1 base, with 11 bases left between them. Germline V gene data show CDR1 as MNHNS and CDR2 as SASEGT. The CDR3 DNA reads as TGTGCCAGCAGTGAAGAATATGGGCAGTCCTACGAGCAGTACTTC. Protein sequence: CASSEEYGQSYEQYF.

This clone was detected only once. For the CDR3, the DNA is TGTGCCAGTAGTGCGGGTGAGACCCAGTACTTC. Translation gives CASSAGETQYF. The gene calls are TRBV11-2 and TRBJ2-5; D is perhaps TRBD2 (5 bases). Germline V gene lookup returns CDR1 SGHAT and CDR2 FQNNGV. V gave up 9 bases and J gave up 5 bases, with 10 bases separating them. The CDR3 consists of 11 residues.

This clone showed up just once. The rearrangement joins TRBV9 to TRBJ1-5; unclear D gene. The CDR3 consists of 17 residues. CDR1 SGDLS and CDR2 YYNGEE come from the germline V gene. The CDR3 DNA reads as TGTGAAAGGAGAAGAGGTCAGAAGGTGAGGACCTATCAGCCCCAGCATTTT. As protein: CERRRGQKVRTYQPQHF.

The J gene is TRBJ2-5, the V gene TRBV19; D not resolved. Trimming cost V 5 bases and J 0 bases, with 7 bases left between them. The CDR3 has 13 residues. The V gene's germline CDR1 is LNHDA and CDR2 SQIVND (reference sequence). The CDR3 loop reads CASSQVYQETQYF. DNA of the CDR3: TGTGCCAGTAGTCAGGTGTACCAAGAGACCCAGTACTTC.

The chain links TRBV9 to TRBJ2-1, with a possible D match to TRBD2 (5 bases). The germline gives CDR1 SGDLS, CDR2 YYNGEE. The CDR3 loop spans 13 amino acids. Trimming shortened V by 0 bases and J by 7 bases, and 8 bases separated the two germline ends. The CDR3 DNA follows: TGTGCCAGCAGCGTAGATCGGGGAAATGAGCAGTTCTTC. Amino acid sequence: CASSVDRGNEQFF.